The sequence of this T cell receptor (beta chain) was determined in a study of cytomegalovirus exposure and HLA in healthy donors. Study observations and caveats: The sole available immune exposure information was CMV serostatus. Researchers reported in a later analysis that a missense DCLRE1C variant was tied to TCR beta V- and J-gene trimming. The investigators catalogued 164 TCR beta chains as cytomegalovirus-associated.

About this clone: The antigen remains unidentified.

V lost 5 bases and J 10 bases, leaving 18 bases between the germline ends. This CDR3 comprises 14 residues. Per the germline V gene, CDR1 is SGHNT and CDR2 is YYREEE (reference sequence). Amplification used 60 Vbeta primers and 13 Jbeta primers. Some clones are missing from TCRdb's copy, which holds only in-frame ones; the method was immunoSEQ multiplex PCR. Of hundreds of thousands of clones in the sample, roughly 79% are singletons; the top ten hold about 0.6%. Source material: PBMCs. The chain has TRBV5-4 and TRBJ1-4; a weak D match, TRBD1 (5 bases). This clonotype was sampled from a woman aged 40-49 years in good health and CMV-seronegative. The CDR3 sequence: CASSSDSRVGKLFF. The CDR3 coding sequence is TGTGCCAGCAGTTCCGACAGTAGGGTGGGAAAACTGTTTTTT.